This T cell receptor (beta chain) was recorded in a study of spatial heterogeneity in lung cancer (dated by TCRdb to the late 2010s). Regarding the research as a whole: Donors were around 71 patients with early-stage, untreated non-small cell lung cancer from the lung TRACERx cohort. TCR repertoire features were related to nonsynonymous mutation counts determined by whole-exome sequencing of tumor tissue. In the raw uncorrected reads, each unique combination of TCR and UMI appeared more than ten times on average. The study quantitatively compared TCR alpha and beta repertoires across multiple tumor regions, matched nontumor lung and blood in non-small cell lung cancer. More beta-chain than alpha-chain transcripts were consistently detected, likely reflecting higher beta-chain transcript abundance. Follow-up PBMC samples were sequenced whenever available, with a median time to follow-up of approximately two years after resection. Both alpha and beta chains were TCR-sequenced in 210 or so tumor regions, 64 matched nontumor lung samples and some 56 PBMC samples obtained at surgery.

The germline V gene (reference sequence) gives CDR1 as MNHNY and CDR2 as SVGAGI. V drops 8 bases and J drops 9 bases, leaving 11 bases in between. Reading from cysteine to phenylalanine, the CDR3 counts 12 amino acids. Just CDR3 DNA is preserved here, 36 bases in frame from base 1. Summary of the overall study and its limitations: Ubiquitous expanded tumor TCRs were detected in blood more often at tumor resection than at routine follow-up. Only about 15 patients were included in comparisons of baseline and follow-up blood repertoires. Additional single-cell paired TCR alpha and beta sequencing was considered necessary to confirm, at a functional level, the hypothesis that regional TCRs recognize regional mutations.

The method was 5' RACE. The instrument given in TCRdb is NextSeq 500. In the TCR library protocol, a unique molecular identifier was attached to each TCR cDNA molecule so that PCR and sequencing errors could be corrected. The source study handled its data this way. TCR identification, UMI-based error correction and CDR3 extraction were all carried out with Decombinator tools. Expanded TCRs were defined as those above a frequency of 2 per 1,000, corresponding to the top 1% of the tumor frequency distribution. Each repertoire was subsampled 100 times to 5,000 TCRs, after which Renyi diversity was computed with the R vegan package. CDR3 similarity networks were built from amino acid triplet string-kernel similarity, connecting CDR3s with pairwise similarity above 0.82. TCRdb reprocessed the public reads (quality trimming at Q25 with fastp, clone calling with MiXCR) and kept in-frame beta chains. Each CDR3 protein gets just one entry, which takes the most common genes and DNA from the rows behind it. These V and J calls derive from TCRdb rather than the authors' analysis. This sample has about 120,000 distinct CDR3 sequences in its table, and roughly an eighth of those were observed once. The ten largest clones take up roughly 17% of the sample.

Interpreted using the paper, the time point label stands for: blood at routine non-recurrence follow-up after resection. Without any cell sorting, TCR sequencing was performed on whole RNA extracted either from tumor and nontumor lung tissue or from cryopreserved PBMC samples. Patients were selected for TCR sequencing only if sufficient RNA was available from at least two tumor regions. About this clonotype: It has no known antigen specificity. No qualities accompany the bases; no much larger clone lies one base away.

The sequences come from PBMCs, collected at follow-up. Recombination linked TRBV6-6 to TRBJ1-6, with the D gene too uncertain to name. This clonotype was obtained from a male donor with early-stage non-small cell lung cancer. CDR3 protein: CASVGLSSPLHF. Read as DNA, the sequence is TGTGCCAGCGTGGGATTGTCTTCACCCCTCCACTTT.